These 10 T cell receptor beta chains came from one sample sequenced in a study of metastatic and nonmetastatic thyroid tumors. TCRdb reassembled clones from the PCR reads with MiXCR. This table holds 43,000 or so clones, roughly 16% found once. Each patient went into thyroid surgery without having received any treatment. The specimen sequenced was blood. These receptors were taken from a female donor with papillary thyroid cancer or a benign thyroid nodule (not recorded which). Some clones in this sample may be carry-over from other donors' samples.

This clone appeared many times. The genes are TRBV28 and TRBJ2-7, with no clear D. The ends were cut back, 6 bases at V and 7 bases at J, with 19 bases in the middle. The CDR3 is made up of 14 amino acids. CDR1 is MDHEN, CDR2 SYDVKM, per germline. The chain's CDR3 is CASRPTGPHSEQYF. In nucleotides, the CDR3 is TGTGCCAGCAGACCCACCGGGCCCCATTCAGAGCAGTACTTC. The variable domain in full, completed from reference TRBV28 and TRBJ2-7, reads DVKVTQSSRYLVKRTGEKVFLECVQDMDHENMFWYRQDPGLGLRLIYFSYDVKMKEKGDIPEGYSVSREKKERFSLILESASTNQTSMYLCASRPTGPHSEQYFGPGTRLTVT.

Worth noting for this clone: The same CDR3 also results from other DNA sequences found in this sample. V gene TRBV9 combines with J gene TRBJ2-2; 7 bases match TRBD2. CDR1 is SGDLS, CDR2 YYNGEE, per germline. This CDR3 has 17 residues. V dropped 4 bases and J dropped 1; count of bases not matched to a gene: 10. The CDR3 bases are TGTGCCAGCAGCCCCCTTCTGCCTAGCGGGAACACCGGGGAGCTGTTTTTT. Amino acids: CASSPLLPSGNTGELFF.

This clone rates as medium-sized. The same CDR3 arises from other DNA sequences in this sample as well. J is TRBJ2-3 and V is TRBV6-1, with D perhaps matching TRBD1 or TRBD2 (6 bases each). The CDR3 has 15 residues. V lost 3 bases and J lost 3, with 13 bases in between. Germline V lookup: CDR1 MNHNS, CDR2 SASEGT. The DNA of the CDR3 is TGTGCCAGCAGTGAGACAGGAGGGGAAACAGATACGCAGTATTTT. It encodes CASSETGGETDTQYF.

This clone was seen ten or more times. V gene TRBV4-2 combines with J gene TRBJ2-7, with D perhaps TRBD2 (6 bases). The germline gives CDR1 LGHNA, CDR2 YNFKEQ. The V end lost 1 base, the J end lost 4 bases, and 8 bases lay between the germline ends. The CDR3 extends over 13 amino acids. The CDR3 DNA reads as TGTGCCAGCAGCCAAGTCGGGGGATACGAGCAGTACTTC. Amino acids: CASSQVGGYEQYF.

This clone was seen ten or more times. With a much larger clone just one base away, this may be a read error. This rearrangement joins TRBV2 to TRBJ1-1, with D unresolved. The CDR3 is 10 amino acids. Deletions cut 11 bases from V and 8 bases from J, with 12 bases between. Per germline, CDR1 SNHLY and CDR2 FYNNEI. CDR3 in amino acids: CAGKRQEAFF. CDR3 in DNA: TGTGCCGGCAAGAGGCAAGAAGCTTTCTTT.

This clone showed up many times. This may be a read error, as it is one base from a much larger clone. This chain links TRBV6-1 with TRBJ2-1; 7 bases fit TRBD1. J was trimmed by 6 bases and V by 6 bases; bases with no gene match: 11. CDR3 size: 15 residues. Looked up from germline, CDR1 is MNHNS and CDR2 is SASEGT. CDR3 sequence: CASSPPTGNVNEQFF. The CDR3 nucleotides read TGTGCCAGCAGCCCCCCGACAGGGAATGTCAATGAGCAGTTCTTC.

The table lists this clone with many counts. The chain is built from TRBV5-1 and TRBJ2-1; D remains ambiguous. The CDR3 runs 14 residues. The V and J ends lost 4 bases and 6 bases respectively, with 14 bases between them. Per germline, CDR1 SGHRS and CDR2 YFSETQ. The chain's CDR3 is CASSAGGNGNEQFF. The CDR3 nucleotides read TGCGCCAGCAGCGCCGGTGGGAATGGCAATGAGCAGTTCTTC.

This clone was seen many times. The CDR3, as DNA: TGTGCCAGTAGTATAGCCAGGGTGGGCACTGAAGCTTTCTTT. As protein: CASSIARVGTEAFF. The chain carries TRBV19 and TRBJ1-1; perhaps TRBD1 as D (5 bases). The germline V and J ends were trimmed by 1 base and 4 bases, with 10 bases remaining between them. The CDR3 runs to 14 residues. Germline CDR1 LNHDA, CDR2 SQIVND (reference sequence).

This clone was seen more than once but under ten times. This chain uses TRBV2 with TRBJ2-1; no clear D. CDR1 is SNHLY, CDR2 FYNNEI, per germline. The CDR3 totals 15 residues. Trimming removed 7 bases at V and 0 bases at J, with 13 bases between. The CDR3 here is CASIPNSSSYNEQFF. The CDR3 DNA follows: TGTGCCAGCATCCCGAACTCGAGCTCCTACAATGAGCAGTTCTTC. Full variable domain (remainder filled in from reference TRBV2 and TRBJ2-1): EPEVTQTPSHQVTQMGQEVILRCVPISNHLYFYWYRQILGQKVEFLVSFYNNEISEKSEIFDDQFSVERPDGSNFTLKIRSTKLEDSAMYFCASIPNSSSYNEQFFGPGTRLTVL.

This clone was detected a few times. The V and J genes are TRBV20-1 and TRBJ1-4; 7 bases align to TRBD1. Trimming took 6 bases from V and 8 from J; bases not matched to a gene: 9. The CDR3 is made up of 13 amino acids. Germline-derived CDR1 and CDR2 are DFQATT and SNEGSKA (reference sequence). CDR3 nucleotides: TGCAGTGCCTCACAGGGGTATGGAGAAAAACTGTTTTTT. It is translated as CSASQGYGEKLFF.